The 9 T cell receptor beta chains given below trace back to one sample, sequenced in a study of T cell clones after liver transplantation. The data were produced by immunoSEQ multiplex PCR, yet TCRdb's version contains in-frame clones alone and is incomplete. This table has 65,000 to 80,000 clones, 75% to 90% appearing once. This material consisted of CD4+ T cells from blood, taken at the 22-month timepoint. These receptor sequences come from a human patient who received a liver transplant. Some T cells may possibly be graft donor cells.

As for this clone: One junction end does not reproduce the germline sequence, and a read error may be involved. The chain links TRBV29-1 to TRBJ2-7; the match to TRBD1 covers 12 bases. The CDR3 length is 12 residues. Germline CDR1 reads SQVTM; CDR2 reads ANQGSEA. CDR3 residues: CSVLGTGGDWCF. The CDR3 DNA reads as TGCAGCGTCCTCGGGACAGGGGGCGACTGGTGCTTC.

This rearrangement joins TRBV5-8 to TRBJ2-1; D remains ambiguous. There are 15 residues in the CDR3. Trimming cost V 2 bases and J 0 bases, with 9 bases left between them. The germline gives CDR1 SGHTS, CDR2 YDEGEE. Written as DNA, the CDR3 is TGTGCCAGCAGCTTTGGGCTATACTCCTACAATGAGCAGTTCTTC. Residues: CASSFGLYSYNEQFF.

CDR3 sequence (DNA): TGTGCCAGCAGCTCCCTAGCTAGCGGGGCGAAGGCAAGGAATGAGCAGTTCTTC. Translation: CASSSLASGAKARNEQFF. This rearrangement joins TRBV7-2 to TRBJ2-1; 9 nucleotides line up with TRBD2. CDR3 size: 18 residues. Unmatched junction bases numbered 17, after V lost 4 bases and J lost 7 bases. Germline CDR1 and CDR2: SGHTA and FQGNSA. The full variable domain, in which reference TRBV7-2 and TRBJ2-1 provide the parts outside the CDR3, is GAGVSQSPSNKVTEKGKDVELRCDPISGHTALYWYRQSLGQGLEFLIYFQGNSAPDKSGLPSDRFSAERTGGSVSTLTIQRTQQEDSAVYLCASSSLASGAKARNEQFFGPGTRLTVL.

The chain couples TRBV5-6 to TRBJ2-1; TRBD1 matches at 8 bases. There are 16 residues in the CDR3. Germline V gene sequence: CDR1 SGHDT, CDR2 YYEEEE. The junction had 4 bases not matched to a gene; V was cut back by 2 bases and J by 0 bases. CDR3 DNA sequence: TGTGCCAGCAGCTTTGGACAGGGACTCTCCTACAATGAGCAGTTCTTC. Translating it yields CASSFGQGLSYNEQFF.

The chain joins TRBV2 to TRBJ2-7; D possibly corresponds to TRBD2 (5 bases). This CDR3 is 11 amino acids long. The germline gives CDR1 SNHLY, CDR2 FYNNEI. Deletions cut 4 bases from V and 4 bases from J, with 5 bases between. CDR3 sequence reads: CASSGEYEQYF. Here the CDR3 DNA reads TGTGCCAGCAGTGGGGAGTACGAGCAGTACTTC.

This rearrangement joins TRBV7-3 to TRBJ2-5; D tentatively reads TRBD1 or TRBD2 (6 bases each). Trimming pared 5 bases from V and 5 bases from J, leaving 15 bases between. Germline V gene sequence: CDR1 SGHTA, CDR2 FQGTGA. The CDR3 is 14 residues long. CDR3 loop: CASSRGGGTETQYF. The CDR3 DNA is TGTGCCAGCAGCCGTGGAGGGGGGACTGAGACCCAGTACTTC.

The CDR3 loop reads CASTNSRVIGETQYF. CDR3 bases: TGTGCCAGCACTAATAGTCGAGTCATCGGAGAGACCCAGTACTTC. The chain uses TRBV2 and TRBJ2-5; D is uncertain. Germline V gene sequence: CDR1 SNHLY, CDR2 FYNNEI. The V end was cut by 7 bases, the J end by 4 bases, with 19 bases between. CDR3 length equals 15 residues.

The J gene is TRBJ1-2, the V gene TRBV7-2, with D uncertain. V lost 5 bases and J 2 bases, leaving 15 bases between the germline ends. This CDR3 has 15 amino acids. Germline lookup yields CDR1 SGHTA and CDR2 FQGNSA. CDR3: CASSRNRAVNYGYTF. CDR3 sequence (DNA): TGTGCCAGCAGCCGAAACCGGGCCGTGAACTATGGCTACACCTTC. The full variable domain, its missing parts supplied by reference TRBV7-2 and TRBJ1-2, is GAGVSQSPSNKVTEKGKDVELRCDPISGHTALYWYRQSLGQGLEFLIYFQGNSAPDKSGLPSDRFSAERTGGSVSTLTIQRTQQEDSAVYLCASSRNRAVNYGYTFGSGTRLTVV.

The chain links TRBV13 to TRBJ2-2; D may be TRBD1 (6 bases). Trimming took 5 bases from V and 1 from J, leaving 17 bases between them. This CDR3 has 17 amino acids. The germline CDR1 and CDR2 sequences are PRHDT and FYEKMQ (reference sequence). The CDR3 region has the DNA TGTGCCAGCAGCCGTAATCCGGGACATGGGAACACCGGGGAGCTGTTTTTT. Its translation: CASSRNPGHGNTGELFF.